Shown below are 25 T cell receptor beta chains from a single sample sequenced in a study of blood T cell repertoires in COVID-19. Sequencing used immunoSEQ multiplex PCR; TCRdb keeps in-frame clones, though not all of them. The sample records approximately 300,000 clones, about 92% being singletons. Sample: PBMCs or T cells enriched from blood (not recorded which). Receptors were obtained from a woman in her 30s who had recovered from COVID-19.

The CDR3 nucleotides are TGTGCCAGCAGCTTAGTTCCGGGGAACACTGAAGCTTTCTTT. Its protein is CASSLVPGNTEAFF. V and J are TRBV7-9 and TRBJ1-1; no clear D. The CDR3 spans 14 residues. CDR1 is SEHNR and CDR2 is FQNEAQ in the germline V gene (reference sequence). The V and J ends lost 1 base and 1 base respectively, with 7 bases between them.

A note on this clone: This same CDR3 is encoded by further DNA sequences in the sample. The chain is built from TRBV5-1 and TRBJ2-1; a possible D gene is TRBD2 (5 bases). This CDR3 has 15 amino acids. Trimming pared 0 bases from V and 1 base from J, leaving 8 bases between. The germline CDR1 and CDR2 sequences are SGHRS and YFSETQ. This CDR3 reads CASSLDGSSYNEQFF. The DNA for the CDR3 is TGCGCCAGCAGCTTGGATGGGAGTTCCTACAATGAGCAGTTCTTC.

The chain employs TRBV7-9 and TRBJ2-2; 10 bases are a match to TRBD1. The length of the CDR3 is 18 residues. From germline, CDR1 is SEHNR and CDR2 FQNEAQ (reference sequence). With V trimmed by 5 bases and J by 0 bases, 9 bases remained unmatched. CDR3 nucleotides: TGTGCCAGCAGCGTTTCCGGACAGGGGGTCGCGAACACCGGGGAGCTGTTTTTT. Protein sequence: CASSVSGQGVANTGELFF.

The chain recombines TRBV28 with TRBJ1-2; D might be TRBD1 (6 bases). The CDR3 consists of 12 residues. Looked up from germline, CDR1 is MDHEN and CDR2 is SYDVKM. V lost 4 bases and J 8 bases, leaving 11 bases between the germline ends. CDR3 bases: TGTGCCAGCAGTTCAACAGGGCCCGGCTACACCTTC. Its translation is CASSSTGPGYTF.

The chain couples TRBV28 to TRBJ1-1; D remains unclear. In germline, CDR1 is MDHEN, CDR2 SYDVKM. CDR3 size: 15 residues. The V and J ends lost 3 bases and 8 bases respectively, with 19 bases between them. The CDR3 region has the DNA TGTGCCAGCAGTTTGCAGAGCGCCCGAGAGGAGGAAGCTTTCTTT. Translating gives CASSLQSAREEEAFF.

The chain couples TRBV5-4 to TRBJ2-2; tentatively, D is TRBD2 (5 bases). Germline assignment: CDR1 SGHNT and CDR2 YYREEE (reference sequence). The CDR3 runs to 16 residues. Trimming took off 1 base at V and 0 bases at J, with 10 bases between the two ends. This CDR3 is CASSLRRTANTGELFF. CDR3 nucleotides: TGTGCCAGCAGCTTGAGGAGGACTGCGAACACCGGGGAGCTGTTTTTT.

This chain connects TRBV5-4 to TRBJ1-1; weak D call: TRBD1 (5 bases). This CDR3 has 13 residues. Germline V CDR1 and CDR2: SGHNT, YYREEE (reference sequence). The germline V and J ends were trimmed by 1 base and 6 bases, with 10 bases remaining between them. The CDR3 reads CASSLQGRAEAFF. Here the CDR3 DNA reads TGTGCCAGCAGCTTGCAGGGCCGCGCTGAAGCTTTCTTT.

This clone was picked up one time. CDR3 loop: CASSMGGRASPETQYF. The CDR3 region has the DNA TGTGCCAGTAGTATGGGCGGGAGGGCATCCCCAGAGACCCAGTACTTC. The chain is built from TRBV19 and TRBJ2-5, with 9 positions matching TRBD2. The CDR3 length is 16 residues. V was pared by 3 bases and J by 4 bases, with 9 bases of the junction left unmatched. Germline CDR1 and CDR2: LNHDA and SQIVND (reference sequence).

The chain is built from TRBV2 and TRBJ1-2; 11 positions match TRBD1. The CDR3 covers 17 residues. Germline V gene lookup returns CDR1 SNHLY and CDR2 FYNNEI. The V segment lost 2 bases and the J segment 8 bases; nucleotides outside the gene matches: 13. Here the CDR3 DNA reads TGTGCCAGCAGTGAATGGGGACAGGGGGAGCGAAGGGGCGGCTACACCTTC. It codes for CASSEWGQGERRGGYTF.

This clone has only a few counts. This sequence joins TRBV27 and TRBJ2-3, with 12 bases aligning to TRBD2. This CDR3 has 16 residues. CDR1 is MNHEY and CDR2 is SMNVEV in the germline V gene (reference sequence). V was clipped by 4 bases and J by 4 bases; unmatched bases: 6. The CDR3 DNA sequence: TGTGCCAGCAGTTCCCTGACTAGCGGGAGTTCAGATACGCAGTATTTT. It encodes CASSSLTSGSSDTQYF.

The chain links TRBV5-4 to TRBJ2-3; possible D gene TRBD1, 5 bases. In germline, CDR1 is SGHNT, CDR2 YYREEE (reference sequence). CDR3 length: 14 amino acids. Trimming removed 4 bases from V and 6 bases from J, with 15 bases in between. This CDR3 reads CASSTDPGLDTQYF. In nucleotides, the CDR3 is TGTGCCAGCAGCACGGACCCAGGGCTCGATACGCAGTATTTT.

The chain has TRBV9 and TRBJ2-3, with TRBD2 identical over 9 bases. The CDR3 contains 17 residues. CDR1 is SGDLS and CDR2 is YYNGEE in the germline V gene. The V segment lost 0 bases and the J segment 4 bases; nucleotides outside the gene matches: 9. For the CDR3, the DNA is TGTGCCAGCAGCGTAGGGGGGGTAGCGGGAGCCGCAGATACGCAGTATTTT. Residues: CASSVGGVAGAADTQYF.

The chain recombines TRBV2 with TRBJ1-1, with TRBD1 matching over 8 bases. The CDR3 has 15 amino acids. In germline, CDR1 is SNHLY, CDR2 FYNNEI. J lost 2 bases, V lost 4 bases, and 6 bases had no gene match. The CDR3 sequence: CASSVTRGLNTEAFF. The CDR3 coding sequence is TGTGCCAGCAGTGTTACCAGGGGGCTTAACACTGAAGCTTTCTTT.

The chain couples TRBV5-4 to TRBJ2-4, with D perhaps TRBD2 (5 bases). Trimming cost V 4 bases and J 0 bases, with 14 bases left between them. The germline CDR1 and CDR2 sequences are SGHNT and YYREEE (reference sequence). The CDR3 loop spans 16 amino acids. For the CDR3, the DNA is TGTGCCAGCAGCCTGGGGAGCCAACTAGCCAAAAACATTCAGTACTTC. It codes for CASSLGSQLAKNIQYF.

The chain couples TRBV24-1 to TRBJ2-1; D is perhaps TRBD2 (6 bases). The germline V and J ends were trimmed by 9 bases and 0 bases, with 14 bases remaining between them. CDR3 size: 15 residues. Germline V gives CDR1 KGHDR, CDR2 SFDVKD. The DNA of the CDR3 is TGTGCCACCGCCGGGGGTGGGAACTCCTACAATGAGCAGTTCTTC. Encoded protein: CATAGGGNSYNEQFF.

The CDR3 sequence: CASSQDSLSGANVLTF. CDR3 in DNA: TGTGCCAGCAGCCAAGATTCCCTCTCTGGGGCCAACGTCCTGACTTTC. The V call is TRBV4-2, the J call TRBJ2-6; no clear D. Germline assignment: CDR1 LGHNA and CDR2 YNFKEQ. Trimming removed 0 bases at V and 0 bases at J, with 6 bases between. This CDR3 comprises 16 residues.

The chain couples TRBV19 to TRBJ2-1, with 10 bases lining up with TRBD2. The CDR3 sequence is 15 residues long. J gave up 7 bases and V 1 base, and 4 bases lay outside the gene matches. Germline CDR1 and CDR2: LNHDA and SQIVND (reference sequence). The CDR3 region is CASSIVAGGGNEQFF. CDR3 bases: TGTGCCAGTAGTATAGTAGCGGGAGGTGGGAATGAGCAGTTCTTC.

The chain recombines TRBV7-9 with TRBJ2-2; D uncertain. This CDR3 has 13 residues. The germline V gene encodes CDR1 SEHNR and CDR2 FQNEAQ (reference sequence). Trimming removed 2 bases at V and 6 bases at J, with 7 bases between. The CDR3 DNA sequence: TGTGCCAGCAGCTTAACGGAGCCCGGGGAGCTGTTTTTT. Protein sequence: CASSLTEPGELFF.

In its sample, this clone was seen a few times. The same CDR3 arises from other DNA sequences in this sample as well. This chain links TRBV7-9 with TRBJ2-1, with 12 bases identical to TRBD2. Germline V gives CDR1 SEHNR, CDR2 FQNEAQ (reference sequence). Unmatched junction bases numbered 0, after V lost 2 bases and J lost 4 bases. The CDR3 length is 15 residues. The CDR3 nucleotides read TGTGCCAGCAGCTTAACTAGCGGGGGGTACAATGAGCAGTTCTTC. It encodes CASSLTSGGYNEQFF.

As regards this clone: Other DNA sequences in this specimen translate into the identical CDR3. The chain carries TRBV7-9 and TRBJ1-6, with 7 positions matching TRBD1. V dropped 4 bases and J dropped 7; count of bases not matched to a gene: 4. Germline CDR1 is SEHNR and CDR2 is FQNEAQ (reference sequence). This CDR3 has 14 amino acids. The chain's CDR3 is CASSSGTDNSPLHF. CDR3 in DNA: TGTGCCAGCAGCTCCGGGACAGACAATTCACCCCTCCACTTT. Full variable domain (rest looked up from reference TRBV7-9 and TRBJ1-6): DTGVSQNPRHKITKRGQNVTFRCDPISEHNRLYWYRQTLGQGPEFLTYFQNEAQLEKSRLLSDRFSAERPKGSFSTLEIQRTEQGDSAMYLCASSSGTDNSPLHFGNGTRLTVT.

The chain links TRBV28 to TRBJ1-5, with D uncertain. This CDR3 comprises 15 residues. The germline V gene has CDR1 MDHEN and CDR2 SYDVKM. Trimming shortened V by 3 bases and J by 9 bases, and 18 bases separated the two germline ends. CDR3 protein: CASSLSRSVRWPQHF. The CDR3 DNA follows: TGTGCCAGCAGTTTGTCGCGGTCCGTGCGTTGGCCCCAGCATTTT.

CDR3 bases: TGTGCCATCAGTGAAATGCAGGGTATGGAGACCCAGTACTTC. It specifies CAISEMQGMETQYF. The rearrangement joins TRBV10-3 to TRBJ2-5; D is perhaps TRBD1 (5 bases). The CDR3 has 14 amino acids. The V end lost 3 bases, the J end lost 5 bases, and 13 bases lay between the germline ends. Germline V gene lookup returns CDR1 ENHRY and CDR2 SYGVKD.

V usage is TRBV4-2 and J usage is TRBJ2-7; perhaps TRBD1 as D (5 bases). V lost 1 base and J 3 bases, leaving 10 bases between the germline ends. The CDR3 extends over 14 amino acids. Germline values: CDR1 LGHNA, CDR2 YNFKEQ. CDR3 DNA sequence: TGTGCCAGCAGCCAAGCAGGGTACAGCTACGAGCAGTACTTC. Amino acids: CASSQAGYSYEQYF.

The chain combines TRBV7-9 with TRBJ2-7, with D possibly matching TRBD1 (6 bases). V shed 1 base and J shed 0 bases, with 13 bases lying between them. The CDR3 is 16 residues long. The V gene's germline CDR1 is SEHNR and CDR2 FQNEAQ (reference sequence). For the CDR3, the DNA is TGTGCCAGCAGCTTAGGGGGGCAGGGGCACTCCTACGAGCAGTACTTC. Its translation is CASSLGGQGHSYEQYF.

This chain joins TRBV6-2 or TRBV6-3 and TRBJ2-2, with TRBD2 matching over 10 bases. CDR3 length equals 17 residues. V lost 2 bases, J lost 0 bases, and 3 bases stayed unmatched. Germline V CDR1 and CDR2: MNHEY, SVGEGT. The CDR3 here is CASSYPAGGPNTGELFF. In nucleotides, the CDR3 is TGTGCCAGCAGTTACCCAGCGGGAGGGCCGAACACCGGGGAGCTGTTTTTT.